Sequencing of this T cell receptor beta chain was carried out in a study of beta chain features in type 1 diabetes. As for the study in general: All of the samples together had some 110 million sorted cells examined. Points from the study as a whole: Patients and controls would share equally any PCR tilt toward shorter templates. A potential influence of HLA type upon TCRB rearrangement remained unresolved herein.

Expressed TCRB transcripts were sequenced because the entire RNA isolate underwent reverse transcription. The repertoire was sequenced with immunoSEQ multiplex PCR; TCRdb's copy has only in-frame clones and lacks some. The sample records roughly 330,000 clones, around 10% being singletons. The germline V gene has CDR1 SGHTA and CDR2 FQGNSA. This CDR3 region has 14 residues. V lost 3 bases, J lost 2 bases, and 3 bases stayed unmatched. This clone was picked up a small number of times. As yet, its antigen is unknown. The receptor was isolated from a woman in her 30s in good health. Sequences were obtained from naive CD4+ T cells from blood. The chain couples TRBV7-2 to TRBJ2-7, with 8 bases aligning to TRBD2. CDR3 region: CASSFQRGTYEQYF. CDR3 nucleotides: TGTGCCAGCAGCTTTCAGCGGGGGACCTACGAGCAGTACTTC.